These 13 T cell receptor beta chains were sequenced from one sample in a study of beta chain features in type 1 diabetes (dated by TCRdb to 2017 to 2018). These receptors have no known antigen. The library was built by means of the immunoSEQ multiplex PCR assay. The High Capacity cDNA Reverse Transcription Kit was used to reverse transcribe all of the isolated RNA, meaning that expressed TCRB transcripts were what got sequenced. In its TCRdb copy, this immuneACCESS table keeps in-frame sequences only and misses some clones. Where compared with another copy, unresolved V genes explain less than half of these, and the others have no known cause. The sample has around 710,000 clones on record, approximately 13% of them singletons. Clones ranked in the top ten supply around 0.12% of the sample. The paper's findings and limits, for the study overall: A moderate but significant shortening of TCRB CDR3 length was observed in type 1 diabetes patients in all four CD4+ subsets.

The sample was naive CD4+ T cells from blood. In light of the paper, this sample's cell subset or site label describes: true naive CD4+ T cells. The receptors were sampled from a man aged 25 to 40 with type 1 diabetes.

This clone was seen more than once but under ten times. The V gene is TRBV27, the J gene TRBJ2-6; D not certain. The CDR3 has 15 residues. V was cut by 4 bases and J by 4 bases, with 11 bases left in between. Germline V gives CDR1 MNHEY, CDR2 SMNVEV (reference sequence). Here the CDR3 reads CASSSRLSGANVLTF. The CDR3 region has the DNA TGTGCCAGCAGTTCCCGTCTTAGCGGGGCCAACGTCCTGACTTTC.

Only a few counts were recorded for this clone. This chain connects TRBV5-1 to TRBJ2-1; tentative D call: TRBD2 (5 bases). CDR3 size: 16 residues. Germline lookup yields CDR1 SGHRS and CDR2 YFSETQ. Trimming removed 0 bases from V and 7 bases from J, with 17 bases in between. The CDR3 region is CASSLALGVLRNEQFF. CDR3 nucleotides: TGCGCCAGCAGCTTGGCATTGGGAGTTCTGAGGAATGAGCAGTTCTTC.

V and J are TRBV12-5 and TRBJ1-6; 10 positions match TRBD1. The CDR3 is 16 residues long. Per germline, CDR1 LGHNT and CDR2 FRNRAP. Losses at the gene ends were 3 bases for V and 13 bases for J; bases not matched to a gene: 12. The CDR3 protein is CASGLGTGVGLAPLHF. The CDR3 bases are TGTGCTAGTGGTTTAGGGACAGGGGTAGGGCTGGCGCCCCTCCACTTT.

The chain has TRBV29-1 and TRBJ1-4; no clear D gene. CDR1 and CDR2 from the germline V gene are SQVTM and ANQGSEA. The CDR3 contains 14 residues. V shed 5 bases and J shed 4 bases, with 14 bases lying between them. Written as DNA, the CDR3 is TGCAGCGTTTGTAGGGATTTTGATAATGAAAAACTGTTTTTT. Translated: CSVCRDFDNEKLFF.

This clone was counted between two and nine times. This chain joins TRBV11-3 and TRBJ1-2; 9 positions match TRBD1. CDR1 and CDR2 (germline): SGHNT, YENEEA. V shed 4 bases and J 7 bases; nucleotides not matched to a gene: 7. This CDR3 is built from 14 residues. The CDR3 reads CASSSPQGAGGYTF. The DNA of the CDR3 is TGTGCCAGCAGCTCCCCACAGGGGGCGGGTGGCTACACCTTC.

The V and J genes are TRBV25-1 and TRBJ2-3; D is perhaps TRBD1 (7 bases). With 0 bases removed from V and 4 bases from J, the gap between germline ends came to 20 bases. In germline, CDR1 is MGHDK, CDR2 SYGVNS. This CDR3 has 18 residues. The chain's CDR3 is CASSEYYRQGGSSDTQYF. Here the CDR3 DNA reads TGTGCCAGCAGTGAATATTACCGGCAGGGGGGCTCCTCAGATACGCAGTATTTT.

This clone occurred a few times. This chain connects TRBV25-1 to TRBJ2-5; no clear D gene. Germline-derived CDR1 and CDR2 are MGHDK and SYGVNS. Trimming removed 5 bases from V and 9 bases from J, with 13 bases in between. The CDR3 length is 12 residues. The CDR3 nucleotides read TGTGCCAGCAGTCTAACATCCTGGGCCCAGTACTTC. Translation gives CASSLTSWAQYF.

The V gene is TRBV7-6, the J gene TRBJ1-4, with D uncertain. Trimming stripped 3 bases from V and 5 bases from J, with 7 bases between. From germline, CDR1 is SGHVS and CDR2 FNYEAQ. The CDR3 is made up of 13 amino acids. CDR3 nucleotide sequence: TGTGCCAGCAGCTTCCTACGGAATGAAAAACTGTTTTTT. Translated: CASSFLRNEKLFF.

This clone showed up just a few times. Distinct nucleotide sequences in the sample also encode this CDR3. The rearrangement joins TRBV7-9 to TRBJ2-1; D is perhaps TRBD2 (5 bases). Germline CDR1 and CDR2: SEHNR and FQNEAQ (reference sequence). Trimming left V 2 bases short and J 9 bases short, with 8 bases between. The CDR3 runs 12 residues. The CDR3 DNA reads as TGTGCCAGCAGCTTAAGCGGTGGTGAGCAGTTCTTC. Translated, it gives CASSLSGGEQFF.

This clone came up a few times. V gene TRBV5-6 combines with J gene TRBJ2-7; D is uncertain. The germline gives CDR1 SGHDT, CDR2 YYEEEE. V gave up 4 bases and J gave up 0 bases, with 8 bases separating them. The CDR3 totals 13 residues. The CDR3 sequence is CASSHVASYEQYF. DNA for the CDR3: TGTGCCAGCAGCCACGTTGCCTCCTACGAGCAGTACTTC. Drawing the rest from reference TRBV5-6 and TRBJ2-7, the complete variable domain is DAGVTQSPTHLIKTRGQQVTLRCSPKSGHDTVSWYQQALGQGPQFIFQYYEEEERQRGNFPDRFSGHQFPNYSSELNVNALLLGDSALYLCASSHVASYEQYFGPGTRLTVT.

This clone was observed a few times. The chain uses TRBV28 and TRBJ2-7; no definite D call. Germline V gives CDR1 MDHEN, CDR2 SYDVKM. The ends were cut back, 6 bases at V and 5 bases at J, with 8 bases in the middle. The CDR3 covers 11 residues. CDR3 nucleotide sequence: TGTGCCAGCAGCATATATAACGAGCAGTACTTC. Protein product: CASSIYNEQYF.

The chain joins TRBV29-1 to TRBJ1-4, with TRBD1 matching over 7 bases. This CDR3 has 13 amino acids. Per germline, CDR1 SQVTM and CDR2 ANQGSEA. The V gene end was trimmed by 6 bases and the J gene end by 5 bases; junction bases not matched to a gene: 6. The CDR3 spells CSVQGQMNEKLFF. The CDR3 DNA reads TGCAGCGTCCAGGGACAGATGAATGAAAAACTGTTTTTT.

The V and J genes are TRBV30 and TRBJ2-1, with 8 bases aligning to TRBD1. With V trimmed by 2 bases and J by 2 bases, 5 bases remained unmatched. This CDR3 is built from 15 residues. CDR1 and CDR2 (germline): GTSNPN, SVGIG (reference sequence). CDR3 nucleotides: TGTGCCTGGAGTCTGGACAGGGACGCCTACAATGAGCAGTTCTTC. Translation: CAWSLDRDAYNEQFF.